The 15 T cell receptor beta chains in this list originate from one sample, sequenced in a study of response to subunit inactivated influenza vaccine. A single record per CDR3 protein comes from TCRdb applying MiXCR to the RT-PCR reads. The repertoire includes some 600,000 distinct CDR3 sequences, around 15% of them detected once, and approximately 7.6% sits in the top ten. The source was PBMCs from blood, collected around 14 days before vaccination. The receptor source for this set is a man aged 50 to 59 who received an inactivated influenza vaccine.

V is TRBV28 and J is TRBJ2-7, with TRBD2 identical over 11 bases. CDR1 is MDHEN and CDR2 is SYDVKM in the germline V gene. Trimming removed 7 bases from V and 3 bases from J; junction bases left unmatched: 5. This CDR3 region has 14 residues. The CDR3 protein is CASKLTSGSYEQYF. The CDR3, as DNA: TGTGCCAGCAAACTAACTAGCGGGAGCTACGAGCAGTACTTC. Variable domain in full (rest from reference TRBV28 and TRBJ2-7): DVKVTQSSRYLVKRTGEKVFLECVQDMDHENMFWYRQDPGLGLRLIYFSYDVKMKEKGDIPEGYSVSREKKERFSLILESASTNQTSMYLCASKLTSGSYEQYFGPGTRLTVT.

The CDR3 is CASSQVPLGYGYTF. The CDR3 DNA reads as TGCGCCAGCAGCCAAGTGCCACTCGGTTATGGCTACACCTTC. The rearrangement joins TRBV4-3 to TRBJ1-2; D is undetermined. Germline V lookup: CDR1 LGHNA, CDR2 YSLEER. This CDR3 contains 14 residues. Trimming removed 1 base at V and 5 bases at J, with 11 bases between.

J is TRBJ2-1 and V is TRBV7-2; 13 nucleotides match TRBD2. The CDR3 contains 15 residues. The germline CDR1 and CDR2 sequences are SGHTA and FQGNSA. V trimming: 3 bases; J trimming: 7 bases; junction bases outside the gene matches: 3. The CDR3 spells CASSFGLAGENEQFF. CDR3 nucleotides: TGTGCCAGCAGCTTCGGACTAGCGGGGGAGAATGAGCAGTTCTTC.

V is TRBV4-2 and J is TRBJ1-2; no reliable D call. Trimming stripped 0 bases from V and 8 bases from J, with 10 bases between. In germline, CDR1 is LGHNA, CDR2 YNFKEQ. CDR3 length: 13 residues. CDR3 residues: CASSQEVGDGYTF. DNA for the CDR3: TGTGCCAGCAGCCAAGAGGTGGGCGACGGCTACACCTTC.

The CDR3 region is CASSNMNTEAFF. The DNA of the CDR3 is TGTGCCAGCAGCAATATGAACACTGAAGCTTTCTTT. The chain uses TRBV6-5 and TRBJ1-1, with no clear D. The length of the CDR3 is 12 residues. Germline-derived CDR1 and CDR2 are MNHEY and SVGAGI. V was trimmed by 6 bases and J by 0 bases, leaving 5 bases between them.

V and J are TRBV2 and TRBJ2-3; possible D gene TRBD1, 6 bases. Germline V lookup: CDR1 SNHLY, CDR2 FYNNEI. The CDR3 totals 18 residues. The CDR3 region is CASVGQGNYRRDTDTQYF. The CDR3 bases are TGTGCTAGCGTGGGGCAGGGGAATTATCGACGGGACACAGATACGCAGTATTTT.

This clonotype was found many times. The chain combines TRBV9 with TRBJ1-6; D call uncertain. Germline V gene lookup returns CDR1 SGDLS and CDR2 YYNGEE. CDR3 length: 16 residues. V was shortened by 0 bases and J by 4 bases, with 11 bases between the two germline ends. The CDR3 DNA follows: TGTGCCAGCAGCGTAGCTGAAGGGCAGTATAATTCACCCCTCCACTTT. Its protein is CASSVAEGQYNSPLHF.

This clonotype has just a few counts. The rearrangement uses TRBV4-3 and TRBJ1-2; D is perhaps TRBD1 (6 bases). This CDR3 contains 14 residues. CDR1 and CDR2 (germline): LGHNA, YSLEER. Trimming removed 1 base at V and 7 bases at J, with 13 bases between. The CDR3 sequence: CASSQGVQGRGYTF. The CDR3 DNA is TGCGCCAGCAGCCAAGGGGTCCAGGGGCGTGGCTACACCTTC.

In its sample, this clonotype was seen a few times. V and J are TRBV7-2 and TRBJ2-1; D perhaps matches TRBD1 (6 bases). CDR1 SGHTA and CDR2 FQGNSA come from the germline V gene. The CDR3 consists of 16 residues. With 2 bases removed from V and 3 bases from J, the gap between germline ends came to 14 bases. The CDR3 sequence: CASSLSSGVGYNEQFF. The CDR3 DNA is TGTGCCAGCAGCTTATCATCAGGGGTTGGCTACAATGAGCAGTTCTTC.

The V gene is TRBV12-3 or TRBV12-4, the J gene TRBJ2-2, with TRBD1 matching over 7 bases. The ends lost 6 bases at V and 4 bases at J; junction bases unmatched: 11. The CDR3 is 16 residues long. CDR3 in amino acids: CASRGHRGEGTGELFF. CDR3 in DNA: TGTGCCAGCAGGGGACACAGGGGTGAGGGCACCGGGGAGCTGTTTTTT.

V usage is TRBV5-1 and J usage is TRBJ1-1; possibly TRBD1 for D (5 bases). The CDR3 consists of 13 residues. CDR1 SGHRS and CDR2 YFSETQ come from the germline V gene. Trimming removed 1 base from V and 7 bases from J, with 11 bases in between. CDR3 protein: CASSLRMGGEAFF. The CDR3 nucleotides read TGCGCCAGCAGCTTGAGAATGGGGGGTGAAGCTTTCTTT.

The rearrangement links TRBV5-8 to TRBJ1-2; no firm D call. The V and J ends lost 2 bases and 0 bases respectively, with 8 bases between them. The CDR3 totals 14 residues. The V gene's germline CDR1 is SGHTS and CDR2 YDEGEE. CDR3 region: CASSFPLANYGYTF. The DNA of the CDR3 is TGTGCCAGCAGCTTCCCACTAGCTAACTATGGCTACACCTTC.

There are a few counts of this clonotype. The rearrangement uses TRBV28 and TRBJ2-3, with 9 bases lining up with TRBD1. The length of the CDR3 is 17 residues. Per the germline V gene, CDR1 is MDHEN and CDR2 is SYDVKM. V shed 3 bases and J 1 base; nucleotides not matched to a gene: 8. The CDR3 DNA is TGTGCCAGCAGTTTCCTCCGGACAGGGGATGGCACAGATACGCAGTATTTT. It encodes CASSFLRTGDGTDTQYF.

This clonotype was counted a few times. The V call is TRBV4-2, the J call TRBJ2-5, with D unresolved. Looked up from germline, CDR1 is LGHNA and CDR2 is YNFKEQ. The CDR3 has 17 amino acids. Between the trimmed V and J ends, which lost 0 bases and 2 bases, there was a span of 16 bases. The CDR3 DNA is TGTGCCAGCAGCCAAGATTCGTCTTTTACGGTTCAAGAGACCCAGTACTTC. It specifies CASSQDSSFTVQETQYF.

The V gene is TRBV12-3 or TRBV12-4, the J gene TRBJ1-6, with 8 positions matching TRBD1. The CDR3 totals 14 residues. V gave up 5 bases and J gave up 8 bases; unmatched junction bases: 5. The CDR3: CASSMTGDYSPLHF. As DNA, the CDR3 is TGTGCCAGCAGTATGACAGGGGATTATTCACCCCTCCACTTT.